What follows are 8 T cell receptor beta chains derived from one specimen sequenced in a study of CD8 T cells in ankylosing spondylitis (dated by TCRdb to about 2017). Preparation of the library involved 5' RACE. For sequencing, an Illumina HiSeq 2500 was employed. TCRdb reprocessed the public reads (quality trimming at Q25 with fastp, clone calling with MiXCR) and kept in-frame beta chains. CDR3 protein sequences are deduplicated, and each keeps its most common genes and DNA. The sample table shows approximately 60,000 distinct CDR3 sequences, and approximately 5.7% are seen once. The top ten hold about 4.6% of the sample. Sequencing was carried out using synovial fluid, either unsorted or a sorted T cell fraction (not recorded which). The receptors shown here come from a male donor with ankylosing spondylitis.

This clonotype has at least ten counts. The chain couples TRBV12-3 or TRBV12-4 to TRBJ1-3; no reliable D call. Trimming stripped 1 base from V and 0 bases from J, with 7 bases between. The CDR3 is made up of 15 amino acids. The CDR3 nucleotides are TGTGCCAGCAGTTTAGACACACACTCTGGAAACACCATATATTTT. It yields the protein CASSLDTHSGNTIYF.

This clonotype occurred many times. The V call is TRBV6-1, the J call TRBJ2-7; the D is unclear. V lost 6 bases and J lost 1, with 13 bases in between. The CDR3 has 14 amino acids. The germline V gene has CDR1 MNHNS and CDR2 SASEGT. The DNA of the CDR3 is TGTGCCAGCAGGGCTCTAGGCAGGTCCTACGAGCAGTACTTC. Its translation: CASRALGRSYEQYF.

This clonotype was found many times. The chain is built from TRBV11-1 and TRBJ2-2; D possibly uses TRBD1 or TRBD2 (6 bases each). This CDR3 has 16 amino acids. Germline V gene lookup returns CDR1 SGHAT and CDR2 FQDESV (reference sequence). Trimming cost V 5 bases and J 6 bases, with 19 bases left between them. The CDR3 loop reads CASSRGTTGGPGELFF. The CDR3 DNA sequence: TGTGCCAGCAGCCGCGGGACAACCGGTGGTCCCGGGGAGCTGTTTTTT.

This clonotype turned up a few times. The chain uses TRBV6-1 and TRBJ2-1; 9 bases are a match to TRBD2. CDR1 is MNHNS and CDR2 is SASEGT in the germline V gene. The CDR3 sequence is 14 residues long. V shed 7 bases and J 4 bases; nucleotides not matched to a gene: 5. The CDR3: CASNRAGGYNEQFF. Here the CDR3 DNA reads TGTGCCAGCAACAGAGCGGGAGGTTACAATGAGCAGTTCTTC.

This clonotype was seen ten or more times. V gene TRBV29-1 combines with J gene TRBJ2-1; 7 bases fit TRBD2. Germline CDR1 and CDR2: SQVTM and ANQGSEA. After removal of 4 bases from V and 8 bases from J, the junction contained 11 bases not matched to a gene. CDR3 length equals 14 residues. The CDR3 spells CSVGRAGSAYEQFF. The CDR3 DNA reads TGCAGCGTTGGAAGAGCGGGGTCGGCTTATGAGCAGTTCTTC.

This clonotype was observed a handful of times. V is TRBV6-1 and J is TRBJ2-7, with TRBD1 matching over 9 bases. The germline V gene has CDR1 MNHNS and CDR2 SASEGT. With V trimmed by 8 bases and J by 3 bases, 11 bases remained unmatched. The CDR3 consists of 15 residues. The CDR3 protein is CASRRTGGFDYEQYF. The CDR3 DNA is TGTGCCAGCCGCCGAACAGGGGGCTTTGACTACGAGCAGTACTTC.

There are many counts of this clonotype. The chain employs TRBV28 and TRBJ2-3; D possibly corresponds to TRBD2 (6 bases). Germline CDR1 MDHEN, CDR2 SYDVKM. This CDR3 is built from 15 residues. V gave up 3 bases and J gave up 1 base, with 11 bases separating them. The CDR3 region is CASSFKGGRTDTQYF. The CDR3 DNA reads as TGTGCCAGCAGTTTTAAGGGAGGACGCACAGATACGCAGTATTTT.

This clonotype was recorded many times. The chain has TRBV4-2 and TRBJ2-7; D uncertain. The V gene lost 1 base and the J gene lost 5 bases, with 15 bases spanning the gap. This CDR3 region has 15 residues. CDR1 is LGHNA, CDR2 YNFKEQ, per germline. The CDR3 DNA reads as TGTGCCAGCAGCCAAGGAAGCAGGAGAGCCGACGAGCAGTACTTC. Amino acid sequence: CASSQGSRRADEQYF.